The text below deals with one TCR beta chain. These data belong to a study of response to subunit inactivated influenza vaccine. Looked up from germline, CDR1 is MGHDK and CDR2 is SYGVNS. The CDR3 contains 16 residues. Trimming took off 1 base at V and 0 bases at J, with 12 bases between the two ends. TCRdb independently ran MiXCR on the RT-PCR reads; one entry per CDR3 protein. The sample includes around 570,000 distinct CDR3 sequences, approximately 7.7% of them seen just once. The chain combines TRBV25-1 with TRBJ2-5; D call uncertain. This sequence originates from a man in his fifties or sixties who received an inactivated influenza vaccine. Here the sequenced sample was PBMCs from blood, taken roughly 24 months after vaccination. The CDR3 here is CASSEWNAAYQETQYF. CDR3 DNA: TGTGCCAGCAGTGAATGGAATGCTGCGTACCAAGAGACCCAGTACTTC.